Following are 7 T cell receptor beta chains from one sample sequenced in a study of blood T cell repertoires in COVID-19. Assay used: immunoSEQ multiplex PCR; TCRdb lists only in-frame clones, some missing. Seen here are fewer than 400,000 clones, around nine tenths observed once, and the top ten hold 2.5% to 3.5%. The sequencing sample was made of peripheral blood. The receptors come from a human donor in a cohort sampled during active COVID-19.

This chain joins TRBV7-6 and TRBJ1-1; D ambiguous. V lost 6 bases and J lost 1, with 9 bases in between. The CDR3 length is 13 residues. Germline V gene data show CDR1 as SGHVS and CDR2 as FNYEAQ. CDR3 sequence reads: CASSGQGNTEAFF. The CDR3 region has the DNA TGTGCCAGCAGTGGGCAAGGGAACACTGAAGCTTTCTTT. The variable domain in full, completed from reference TRBV7-6 and TRBJ1-1, reads GAGVSQSPRYKVTKRGQDVALRCDPISGHVSLYWYRQALGQGPEFLTYFNYEAQQDKSGLPNDRFSAERPEGSISTLTIQRTEQRDSAMYRCASSGQGNTEAFFGQGTRLTVV.

About this clone itself: Other DNA variants within this sample encode the same CDR3. The gene calls are TRBV5-1 and TRBJ1-1, with D hard to call. This CDR3 has 13 residues. V was clipped by 0 bases and J by 2 bases, with 5 bases between them. From germline, CDR1 is SGHRS and CDR2 YFSETQ. The CDR3 coding sequence is TGCGCCAGCAGCTTGGAACAAAACACTGAAGCTTTCTTT. It yields the protein CASSLEQNTEAFF.

The chain links TRBV9 to TRBJ1-1; 9 positions agree with TRBD1. The CDR3 consists of 13 residues. J was trimmed by 3 bases and V by 4 bases; bases with no gene match: 1. Germline assignment: CDR1 SGDLS and CDR2 YYNGEE. The CDR3 coding sequence is TGTGCCAGCAGCTGGACAGGGGACACTGAAGCTTTCTTT. Amino acid sequence: CASSWTGDTEAFF.

The chain has TRBV11-2 and TRBJ1-6, with TRBD1 as a possible D gene (5 bases). Germline V gives CDR1 SGHAT, CDR2 FQNNGV. Trimming removed 5 bases at V and 4 bases at J, with 12 bases between. This CDR3 has 15 amino acids. The CDR3 loop is CASSREGIYNSPLHF. The CDR3, as DNA: TGTGCCAGCAGCAGGGAGGGGATATATAATTCACCCCTCCACTTT.

The rearrangement uses TRBV28 and TRBJ2-1; weak D call: TRBD1 (5 bases). CDR3 length equals 15 residues. Germline CDR1 is MDHEN and CDR2 is SYDVKM. Between the trimmed V and J ends, which lost 5 bases and 7 bases, there was a span of 18 bases. CDR3 loop: CASSGAEVALNEQFF. In DNA, the CDR3 is TGTGCCAGCAGTGGGGCTGAAGTAGCCCTAAATGAGCAGTTCTTC.

The rearrangement uses TRBV10-3 and TRBJ2-7; 10 bases are shared with TRBD2. V shed 5 bases, J shed 6 bases, and the junction held 7 bases outside the gene matches. This CDR3 is built from 14 residues. Germline V gene lookup returns CDR1 ENHRY and CDR2 SYGVKD. The CDR3 sequence is CAISQREGPIEQYF. The CDR3 coding sequence is TGTGCCATCAGTCAGCGGGAGGGCCCGATCGAGCAGTACTTC.

The rearrangement links TRBV25-1 to TRBJ2-7, with 7 bases identical to TRBD1. The ends lost 4 bases at V and 2 bases at J; junction bases unmatched: 5. This CDR3 is built from 14 residues. CDR1 and CDR2 from the germline V gene are MGHDK and SYGVNS. The CDR3 bases are TGTGCCAGCAGTGGGGAGACAGGGACCTACGAGCAGTACTTC. The encoded protein is CASSGETGTYEQYF.